Described below is a single TCR beta chain sequence and its context. The sample is drawn from a study of blood T cell repertoires in COVID-19. Study in general: Researchers got acute and convalescent COVID-19 samples from the United States, Italy and Spain. PBMCs, B-cell-depleted T cells, or T cells were the source of the cDNA or gDNA that made up the material.

In the original processing: Estimated nucleated cell counts came from reference gene primer amplification. TCRdb's table, derived via immunoSEQ multiplex PCR, lists solely in-frame clones and lacks some. V, J and clone size were drawn from that table, and D and trimming were deduced from the DNA. In the table there are 180,000 or so clones, 90% of which are singletons. V gave up 2 bases and J gave up 6 bases, with 8 bases separating them. Germline CDR1 KGHSH, CDR2 LQKENI. The CDR3 length is 13 residues. The receptor's source is a man aged 45-65 years with acute or convalescent COVID-19. Sequenced sample: peripheral blood. The chain carries TRBV18 and TRBJ1-5; a possible D gene is TRBD1 (5 bases). CDR3 region: CASSPYQGQPQHF. DNA of the CDR3: TGTGCCAGCTCACCATATCAGGGTCAGCCCCAGCATTTT.